These 7 T cell receptor beta chains originate from one sample sequenced in a study of beta chain features in type 1 diabetes. Expressed TCRB transcripts were sequenced after all isolated RNA was converted to cDNA. TCRdb keeps only in-frame clones here, not all; method: immunoSEQ multiplex PCR. The table lists around 130,000 clones, 9% of them singletons. These receptors have no identified antigens. Study conclusions and caveats: Within each of all four CD4+ subsets, Type 1 diabetes patients had TCRB CDR3s that were moderately but significantly shorter.

Sequencing was carried out using central memory CD4+ T cells from blood. The source is a man aged 25-45 years with type 1 diabetes.

This clone was seen a handful of times. V is TRBV6-5 and J is TRBJ1-3, with D hard to call. The CDR3 spans 15 residues. V lost 6 bases, J lost 4 bases, and 16 bases lay in between. Germline CDR1 reads MNHEY; CDR2 reads SVGAGI. CDR3 sequence: CASSLGPDWGNTIYF. For the CDR3, the DNA is TGTGCCAGCAGCCTCGGCCCAGACTGGGGAAACACCATATATTTT.

The CDR3: CASSGTSSDTQYF. The CDR3 region has the DNA TGTGCCAGCAGCGGGACTAGCTCAGATACGCAGTATTTT. The chain couples TRBV11-2 to TRBJ2-3; TRBD2 matches 9 bases. Germline V CDR1 and CDR2: SGHAT, FQNNGV. The J segment lost 4 bases and the V segment lost 5 bases, leaving 1 base of the junction unmatched. CDR3 length: 13 residues. The entire variable domain, with the rest obtained from reference TRBV11-2 and TRBJ2-3, is as follows: EAGVAQSPRYKIIEKRQSVAFWCNPISGHATLYWYQQILGQGPKLLIQFQNNGVVDDSQLPKDRFSAERLKGVDSTLKIQPAKLEDSAVYLCASSGTSSDTQYFGPGTRLTVL.

This chain uses TRBV6-5 with TRBJ1-6; maybe TRBD1 (6 bases). The CDR3 covers 15 residues. Per germline, CDR1 MNHEY and CDR2 SVGAGI. The ends were cut back, 4 bases at V and 7 bases at J, with 14 bases in the middle. The CDR3 nucleotides read TGTGCCAGCAGTTCCGTACAGGGTGGCAATTCACCCCTCCACTTT. It yields the protein CASSSVQGGNSPLHF.

The chain joins TRBV11-2 to TRBJ2-1, with D possibly matching TRBD2 (6 bases). The germline gives CDR1 SGHAT, CDR2 FQNNGV. The CDR3 totals 15 residues. Trimming pared 4 bases from V and 10 bases from J, leaving 20 bases between. In DNA form, the CDR3 reads TGTGCCAGCAGCTCCTTTCCGCGGGGTAAAGGGGAGCAGTTCTTC. The encoded protein is CASSSFPRGKGEQFF.

The chain combines TRBV5-4 with TRBJ2-1; D may be TRBD1 (5 bases). The CDR3 runs 13 residues. V lost 4 bases to trimming and J lost 10 bases, with 15 bases between them. Germline V gene sequence: CDR1 SGHNT, CDR2 YYREEE (reference sequence). In DNA, the CDR3 is TGTGCCAGCAGCGCAAGACAGTTGGGGGAGCAGTTCTTC. Translating gives CASSARQLGEQFF.

This clone was recorded a few times. The chain links TRBV7-6 to TRBJ2-3, with TRBD1 identical over 8 bases. V was clipped by 2 bases and J by 4 bases; unmatched bases: 5. The germline V gene encodes CDR1 SGHVS and CDR2 FNYEAQ. This CDR3 has 15 residues. In nucleotides, the CDR3 is TGTGCCAGCAGCTTACAGGGGGCTAGAGCAGATACGCAGTATTTT. It translates to CASSLQGARADTQYF.

The rearrangement links TRBV4-1 to TRBJ2-3; perhaps TRBD1 as D (6 bases). Germline CDR1 and CDR2: MGHRA and YSYEKL. The CDR3 runs 17 residues. Trimming stripped 1 base from V and 5 bases from J, with 19 bases between. This CDR3 reads CASSQVGGVGGGDTQYF. The CDR3 DNA is TGCGCCAGCAGCCAAGTTGGGGGCGTAGGTGGAGGAGATACGCAGTATTTT.